This TCR beta chain derives from a study of tumor and adjacent non-tumor tissue in lung cancer. Study as a whole: Aged about 30 to 76 years, patients included about 11 men and roughly 5 women with stage I to III disease. Study conclusions and caveats: Tumor TCR diversity, when higher, was linked to shorter survival. TCR diversity was significantly greater in tumor than normal lung tissue.

Three rounds of nested PCR, following a modified ARM-PCR protocol, produced the TCRbeta library. One entry per CDR3 protein, called by TCRdb with MiXCR from the multiplex PCR reads. The sample carries about 80,000 distinct CDR3 sequences, around 70% recorded once. This sample's RNA came from whole unsorted tissue. To note about this clonotype: Antigen specificity is unknown. The junction departs from the called germline gene at one end, perhaps through a read error.

The TCR comes from a woman between 65 and 79 years old with non-small cell lung cancer. The sample taken for sequencing was lung tumor tissue.

The CDR3 DNA reads as TGTGCCAGCACGCAGGTATGGAACACCGGGGAGCTCTTTTTT. Translating gives CASTQVWNTGELFF. The chain has TRBV28 and TRBJ2-2, with D perhaps matching TRBD2 (5 bases). The germline gives CDR1 MDHEN, CDR2 SYDVKM. The CDR3 is 14 residues long.